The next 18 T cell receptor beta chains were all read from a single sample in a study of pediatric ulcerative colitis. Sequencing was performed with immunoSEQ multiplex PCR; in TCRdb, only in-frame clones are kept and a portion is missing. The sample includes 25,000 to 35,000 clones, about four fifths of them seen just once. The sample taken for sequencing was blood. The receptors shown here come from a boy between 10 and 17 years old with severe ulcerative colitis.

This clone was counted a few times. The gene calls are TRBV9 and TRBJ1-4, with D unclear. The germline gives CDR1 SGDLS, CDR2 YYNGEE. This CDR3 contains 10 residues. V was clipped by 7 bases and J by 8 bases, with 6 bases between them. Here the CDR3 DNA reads TGTGCCAGCCGGGTCGAAAAACTGTTTTTT. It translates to CASRVEKLFF.

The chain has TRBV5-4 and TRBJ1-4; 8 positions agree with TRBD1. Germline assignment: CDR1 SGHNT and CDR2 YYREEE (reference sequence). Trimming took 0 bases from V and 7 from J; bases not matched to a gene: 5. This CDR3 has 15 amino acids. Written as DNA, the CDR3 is TGTGCCAGCAGCTTGGGACTCGGGACAGGTGAAAAACTGTTTTTT. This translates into CASSLGLGTGEKLFF.

As DNA, the CDR3 is TGTGCCATCAGTGAGCTCTTGACAGGGAACAATCAGCCCCAGCATTTT. Translating it yields CAISELLTGNNQPQHF. The chain combines TRBV10-3 with TRBJ1-5; 7 bases are shared with TRBD1. Germline loops: CDR1 ENHRY, CDR2 SYGVKD. V was clipped by 2 bases and J by 3 bases; unmatched bases: 7. This CDR3 contains 16 residues.

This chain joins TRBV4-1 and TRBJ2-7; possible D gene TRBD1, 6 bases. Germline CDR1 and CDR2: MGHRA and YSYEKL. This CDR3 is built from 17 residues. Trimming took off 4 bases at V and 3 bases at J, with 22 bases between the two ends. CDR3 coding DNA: TGCGCCAGCAGCCCGACGCTAGGGGACATGACTTACTACGAGCAGTACTTC. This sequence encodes CASSPTLGDMTYYEQYF.

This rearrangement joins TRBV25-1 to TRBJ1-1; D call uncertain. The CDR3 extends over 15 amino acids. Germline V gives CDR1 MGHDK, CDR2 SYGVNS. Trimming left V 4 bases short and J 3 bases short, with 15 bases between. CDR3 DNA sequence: TGTGCCAGCAGTGTTCATGAGGGCTGGGACACTGAAGCTTTCTTT. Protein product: CASSVHEGWDTEAFF.

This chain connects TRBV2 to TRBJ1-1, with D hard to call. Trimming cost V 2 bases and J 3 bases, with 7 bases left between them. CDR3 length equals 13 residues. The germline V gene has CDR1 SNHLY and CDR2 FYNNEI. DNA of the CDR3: TGTGCCAGCAGTGAATTGGAGGACACTGAAGCTTTCTTT. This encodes CASSELEDTEAFF.

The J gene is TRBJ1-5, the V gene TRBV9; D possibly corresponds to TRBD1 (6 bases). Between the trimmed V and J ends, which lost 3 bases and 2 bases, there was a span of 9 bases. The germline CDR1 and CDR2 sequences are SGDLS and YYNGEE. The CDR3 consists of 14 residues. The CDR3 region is CASSATGRNQPQHF. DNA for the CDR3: TGTGCCAGCAGCGCGACAGGACGCAATCAGCCCCAGCATTTT.

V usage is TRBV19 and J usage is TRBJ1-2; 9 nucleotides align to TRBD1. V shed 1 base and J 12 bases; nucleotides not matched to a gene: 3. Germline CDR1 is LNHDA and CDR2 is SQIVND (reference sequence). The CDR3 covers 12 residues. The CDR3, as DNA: TGTGCCAGTAGTATAGGGACAGGGGACGACACCTTC. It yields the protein CASSIGTGDDTF.

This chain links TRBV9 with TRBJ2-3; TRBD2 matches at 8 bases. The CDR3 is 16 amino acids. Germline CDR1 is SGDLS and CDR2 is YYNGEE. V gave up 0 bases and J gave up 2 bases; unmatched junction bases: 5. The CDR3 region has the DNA TGTGCCAGCAGCGTAGACACAGCGGGGGACACAGATACGCAGTATTTT. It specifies CASSVDTAGDTDTQYF. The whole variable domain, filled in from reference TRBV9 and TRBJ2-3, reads DSGVTQTPKHLITATGQRVTLRCSPRSGDLSVYWYQQSLDQGLQFLIQYYNGEERAKGNILERFSAQQFPDLHSELNLSSLELGDSALYFCASSVDTAGDTDTQYFGPGTRLTVL.

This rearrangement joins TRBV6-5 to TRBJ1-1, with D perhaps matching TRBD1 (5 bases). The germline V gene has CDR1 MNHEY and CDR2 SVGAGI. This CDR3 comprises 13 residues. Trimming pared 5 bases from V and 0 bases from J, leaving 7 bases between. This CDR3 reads CASSRQLNTEAFF. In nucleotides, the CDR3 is TGTGCCAGCAGTCGACAGTTGAACACTGAAGCTTTCTTT.

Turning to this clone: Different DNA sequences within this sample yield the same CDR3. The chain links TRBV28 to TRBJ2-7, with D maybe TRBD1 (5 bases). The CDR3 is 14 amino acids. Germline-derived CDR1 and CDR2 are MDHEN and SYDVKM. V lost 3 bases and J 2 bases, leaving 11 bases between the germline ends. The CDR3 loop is CASSLVGQTYEQYF. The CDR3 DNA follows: TGTGCCAGCAGTTTGGTCGGACAAACCTACGAGCAGTACTTC.

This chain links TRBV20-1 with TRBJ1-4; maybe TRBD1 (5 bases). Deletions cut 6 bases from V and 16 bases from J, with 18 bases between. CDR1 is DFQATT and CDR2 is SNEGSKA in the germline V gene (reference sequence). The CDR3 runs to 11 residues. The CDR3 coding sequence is TGCAGTGCCGCTGGGGGAGGGGAGCGGTTTTTT. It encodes CSAAGGGERFF.

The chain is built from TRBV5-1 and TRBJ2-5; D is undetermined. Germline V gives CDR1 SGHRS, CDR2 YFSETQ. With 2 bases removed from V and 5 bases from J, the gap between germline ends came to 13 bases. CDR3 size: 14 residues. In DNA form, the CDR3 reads TGCGCCAGCAGCTTTACAGTTTCCTCGGAGACCCAGTACTTC. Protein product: CASSFTVSSETQYF.

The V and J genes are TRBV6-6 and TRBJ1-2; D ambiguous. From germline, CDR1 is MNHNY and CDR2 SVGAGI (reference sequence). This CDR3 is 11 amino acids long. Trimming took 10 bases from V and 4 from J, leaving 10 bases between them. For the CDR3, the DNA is TGTGCCACCGTCGAGGGCTATGGCTACACCTTC. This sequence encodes CATVEGYGYTF.

As DNA, the CDR3 is TGTGCCAGCAGCTCGGGCCCCCAGGGACGAAAACTGTTTTTT. Its protein product is CASSSGPQGRKLFF. The chain joins TRBV28 to TRBJ1-4; maybe TRBD1 (5 bases). Germline V gives CDR1 MDHEN, CDR2 SYDVKM. V lost 6 bases and J lost 10, with 18 bases in between. This CDR3 is 14 amino acids long.

The CDR3 nucleotides read TGTGCCAGCAGCGCCAGGGGAGATACGCAGTATTTT. Translated: CASSARGDTQYF. This chain connects TRBV7-2 to TRBJ2-3; D possibly corresponds to TRBD1 (6 bases). Germline values: CDR1 SGHTA, CDR2 FQGNSA. The V end lost 5 bases, the J end lost 5 bases, and 8 bases lay between the germline ends. There are 12 residues in the CDR3.

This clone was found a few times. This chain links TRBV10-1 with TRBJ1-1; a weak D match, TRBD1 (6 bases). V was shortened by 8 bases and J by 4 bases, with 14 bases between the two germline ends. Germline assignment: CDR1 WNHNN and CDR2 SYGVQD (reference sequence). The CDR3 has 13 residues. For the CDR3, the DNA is TGCGCCAGCGGACAGACAGTGAGCACTGAAGCTTTCTTT. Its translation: CASGQTVSTEAFF.

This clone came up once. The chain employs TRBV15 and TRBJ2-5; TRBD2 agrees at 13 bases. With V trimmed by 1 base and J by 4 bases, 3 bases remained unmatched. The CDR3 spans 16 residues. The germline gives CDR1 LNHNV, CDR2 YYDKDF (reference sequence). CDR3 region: CATSRVGLAGRETQYF. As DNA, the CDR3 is TGTGCCACCAGCAGAGTGGGACTAGCGGGGAGAGAGACCCAGTACTTC.